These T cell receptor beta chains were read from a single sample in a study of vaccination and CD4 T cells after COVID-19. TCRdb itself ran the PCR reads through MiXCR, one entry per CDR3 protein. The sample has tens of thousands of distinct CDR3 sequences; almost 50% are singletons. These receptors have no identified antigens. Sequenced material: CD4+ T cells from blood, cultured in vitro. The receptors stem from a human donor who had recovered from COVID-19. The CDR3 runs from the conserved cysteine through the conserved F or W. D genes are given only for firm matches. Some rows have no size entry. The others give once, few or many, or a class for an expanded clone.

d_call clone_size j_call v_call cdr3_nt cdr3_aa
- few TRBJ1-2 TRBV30 TGTGCCTGGAGTGTTTTGGGGCCCGGTGGCCACACCTTC CAWSVLGPGGHTF
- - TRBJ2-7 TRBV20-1 TGCAGTGCTAGAGGCGGGGCCGGCGAGCAGTACTTC CSARGGAGEQYF
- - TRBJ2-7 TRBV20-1 TGCAGTGCTCCGAGGGGGGCAGACTCCTACGAGCAGTACTTC CSAPRGADSYEQYF
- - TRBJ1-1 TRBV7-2 TGTGCCAGCAGCGCACAGGAGAACACTGAAGCTTTCTTT CASSAQENTEAFF
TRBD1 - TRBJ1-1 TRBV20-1 TGCAGTGCCAGAGGCAGGACAGGGATCACTGAAGCTTTCTTT CSARGRTGITEAFF
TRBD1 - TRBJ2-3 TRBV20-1 TGCAGTGCCACAGGACAGGGGGTTCAGACGCAGTATTTT CSATGQGVQTQYF
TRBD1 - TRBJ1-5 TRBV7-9 TGTGCCAGCAGCCGTGGGACAGGGAGACAGCCCCAGCATTTT CASSRGTGRQPQHF
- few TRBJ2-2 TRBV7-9 TGTGCCAGCAGCTTAGCGGGCAGGGCGGCGGAGCTGTTTTTT CASSLAGRAAELFF
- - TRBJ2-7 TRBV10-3 TGTGCCATCGGCAGACAGGCGTCCTACGAGCAGTACTTC CAIGRQASYEQYF
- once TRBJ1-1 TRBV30 TGTGCCTGGATGGCCCCCGACAGGAACACTGAAGCTTTCTTT CAWMAPDRNTEAFF
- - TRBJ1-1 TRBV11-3 TGTGCCAGCAGCTTAGCCCCCCGGCAGGTGAACCTGAACACTGAAGCTTTCTTT CASSLAPRQVNLNTEAFF
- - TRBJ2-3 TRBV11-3 TGTGCCAGCAGCCCGACAGCGGATGGCACAGATACGCAGTATTTT CASSPTADGTDTQYF
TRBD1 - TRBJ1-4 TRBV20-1 TGCAGTGCTAGGGACAGGGGTGAAAAACTGTTTTTT CSARDRGEKLFF
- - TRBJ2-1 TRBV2 TGTGCCAGCGGGCAGGGAATGGGAAATGAGCAGTTCTTC CASGQGMGNEQFF
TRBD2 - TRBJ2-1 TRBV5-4 TGTGCCAGCAGCCTAAAGACTAGCGGGAAGAATGAGCAGTTCTTC CASSLKTSGKNEQFF
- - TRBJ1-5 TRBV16 TGTGCCAGCAGCCCCGTTAATCAGCCCCAGCATTTT CASSPVNQPQHF
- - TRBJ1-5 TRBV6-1 TGTGCCAGCAGTGATCAGGGCGGCAATCAGCCCCAGCATTTT CASSDQGGNQPQHF
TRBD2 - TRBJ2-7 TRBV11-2 TGTGCCAGCAGCTCATTCCCGCGACTAGCGGGAGTATCCTACGAGCAGTACTTC CASSSFPRLAGVSYEQYF
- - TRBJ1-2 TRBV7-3 TGTGCCAGCAGCCCCCTTGGGCAGATTATGACCTTC CASSPLGQIMTF
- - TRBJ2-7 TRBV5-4 TGTGCCAGCAGCTTAGACCCTCCAGTCTCCTACGAGCAGTACTTC CASSLDPPVSYEQYF
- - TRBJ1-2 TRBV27 TGTGCCAGCAGTCCTTTAGGGGGGGGGGATGGCTACACCTTC CASSPLGGGDGYTF
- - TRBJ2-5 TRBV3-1 TGTGCCAGCAGCCAGGGCAGGGGCGGTCTAGAGACCCAGTACTTC CASSQGRGGLETQYF
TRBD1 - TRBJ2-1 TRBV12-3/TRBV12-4 TGTGCCAGCAGTATGGACAGGGGCCGGGAGCAGTTCTTC CASSMDRGREQFF
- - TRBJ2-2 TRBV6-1 TGTGCCAGCAGCGAGGGAATCGGGGAGCTGTTTTTT CASSEGIGELFF
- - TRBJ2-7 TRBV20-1 TGCAGTGCCGGGCAGGGGAGATACGAGCAGTACTTC CSAGQGRYEQYF
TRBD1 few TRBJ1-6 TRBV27 TGTGCCAGCAGTTACAACAGGGGGCTTCAAAATTCACCCCTCCACTTT CASSYNRGLQNSPLHF
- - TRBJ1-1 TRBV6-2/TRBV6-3 TGTGCCAGCAGTTCCTATGGACCGAACACTGAAGCTTTCTTT CASSSYGPNTEAFF
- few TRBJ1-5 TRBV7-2 TGTGCCAGCAGCTTCGAATATAGCAATCAGCCCCAGCATTTT CASSFEYSNQPQHF
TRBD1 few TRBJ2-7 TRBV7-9 TGTGCCAGCAGCTCCCGGACAGGGGCCTACGAGCAGTACTTC CASSSRTGAYEQYF
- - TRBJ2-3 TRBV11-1 TGTGCCAGCAGCGGGCAGGCCAGCGGTAACACAGATACGCAGTATTTT CASSGQASGNTDTQYF
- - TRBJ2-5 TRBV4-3 TGCGCCAGCAGCCAAGACCGATTGGGGGGAAGAACCCAGTACTTC CASSQDRLGGRTQYF
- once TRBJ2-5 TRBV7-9 TGTGCCAGCAGCTGGACACCAGGTGCCCAAGAGACCCAGTACTTC CASSWTPGAQETQYF
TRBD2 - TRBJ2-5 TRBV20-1 TGCAGTGCTCCTACTAGCGGGAGGAGAGAGACCCAGTACTTC CSAPTSGRRETQYF
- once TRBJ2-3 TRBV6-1 TGTGCCAGCAGTAATGTGGGCGCGCAGTATTTT CASSNVGAQYF
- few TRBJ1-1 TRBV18 TGTGCCAGCTCACCACCCATTAACACTGAAGCTTTCTTT CASSPPINTEAFF
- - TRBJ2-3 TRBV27 TGTGCCAGCAGTCCCTGGTCAGAGGGGGATACGCAGTATTTT CASSPWSEGDTQYF
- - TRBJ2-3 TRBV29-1 TGCAGCGTTGCTTTAAGGCTAGCCCTTCGCACAGATACGCAGTATTTT CSVALRLALRTDTQYF
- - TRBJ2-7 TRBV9 TGTGCCAGCAGCGTATCTGGAACTTCAGGCGAGCAGTACTTC CASSVSGTSGEQYF
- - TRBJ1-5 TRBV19 TGTGCCAGTAGTATAGGAGGCTTACCAGGGCCCCAGCATTTT CASSIGGLPGPQHF
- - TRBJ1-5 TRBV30 TGTGCCTGGAGTCGAGGGGACGATCAGCCCCAGCATTTT CAWSRGDDQPQHF
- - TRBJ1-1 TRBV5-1 TGCGCCAGCAGCCCCACGGGACTAGGCGCTTTCTTT CASSPTGLGAFF
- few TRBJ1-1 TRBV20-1 TGCAGTGCTCCGGAGCCTAAAGGGAGAGGAACTGAAGCTTTCTTT CSAPEPKGRGTEAFF
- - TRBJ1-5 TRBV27 TGTGCCAGCAGGGAAGGGGTTCGCAATCAGCCCCAGCATTTT CASREGVRNQPQHF
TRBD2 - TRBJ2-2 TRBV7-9 TGTGCCAGCAGCCCCGGCGGCGGGAGGCTTAACACCGGGGAGCTGTTTTTT CASSPGGGRLNTGELFF
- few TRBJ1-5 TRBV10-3 TGTGCCATCAGTGATTGGGGGGATCAGCCCCAGCATTTT CAISDWGDQPQHF
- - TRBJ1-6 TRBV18 TGTGCCAGCTCACCGCCAGGAGGATCACCCCTCCACTTT CASSPPGGSPLHF
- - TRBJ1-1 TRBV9 TGTGCCAGCAGCGTAGACCTAGACACTGAAGCTTTCTTT CASSVDLDTEAFF
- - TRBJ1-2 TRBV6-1 TGTGCCAGCAGTCGTCGTGGGTTTGGCTACACCTTC CASSRRGFGYTF
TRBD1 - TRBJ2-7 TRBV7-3 TGTGCCAGCAGCTTAATGGGGACAGAGAGCTCCTACGAGCAGTACTTC CASSLMGTESSYEQYF
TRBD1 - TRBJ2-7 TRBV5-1 TGCGCCAGCAGCTTGGCCGGGGACAGCACCTACGAGCAGTACTTC CASSLAGDSTYEQYF
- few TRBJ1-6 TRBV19 TGTGCCAGTAGTACGGGAGTAACCAATTCACCCCTCCACTTT CASSTGVTNSPLHF
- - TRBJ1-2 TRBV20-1 TGCAGTGCCGCGGACAGTAACTATGGCTACACCTTC CSAADSNYGYTF
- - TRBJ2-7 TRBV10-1 TGCGCCAGCAGTGAATCGGGGAACCACTACGAGCAGTACTTC CASSESGNHYEQYF
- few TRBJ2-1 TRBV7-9 TGTGCCAGCAGCCCTAGAGGGCGGAGGCCCTCCTACAATGAGCAGTTCTTC CASSPRGRRPSYNEQFF
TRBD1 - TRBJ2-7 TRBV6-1 TGTGCCAGCAGCCGTACCATGGACAGGGGAGCTCCTTACGAGCAGTACTTC CASSRTMDRGAPYEQYF